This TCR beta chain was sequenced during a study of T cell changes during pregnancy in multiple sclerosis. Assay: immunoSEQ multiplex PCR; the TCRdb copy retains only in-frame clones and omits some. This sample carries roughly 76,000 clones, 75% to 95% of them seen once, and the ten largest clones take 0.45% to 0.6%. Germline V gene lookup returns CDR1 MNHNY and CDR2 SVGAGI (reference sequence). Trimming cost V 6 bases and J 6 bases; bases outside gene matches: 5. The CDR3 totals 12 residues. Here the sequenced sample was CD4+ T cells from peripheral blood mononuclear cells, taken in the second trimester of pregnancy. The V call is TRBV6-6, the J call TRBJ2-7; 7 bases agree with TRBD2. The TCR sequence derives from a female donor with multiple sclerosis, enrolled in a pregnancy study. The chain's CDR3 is CASSSGTGEQYF. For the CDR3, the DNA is TGTGCCAGCAGCAGCGGGACTGGCGAGCAGTACTTC.